Below are 17 T cell receptor beta chains sequenced from a single sample in a study of sequential checkpoint blockade in melanoma. Generated by immunoSEQ multiplex PCR, the TCRdb table keeps only in-frame clones and is missing some. The repertoire consists of 17,000 or so clones, with 70% occurring once and the leading ten covering around 10%. Treatment specified: randomized to nivolumab then ipilimumab (arm A) or the reverse (arm B). The specimen comprised CD8+ T cells sorted from blood (inferred from file names), sampled from a patient given nivolumab and ipilimumab in sequence. These receptors originate from a human donor with melanoma.

The V gene is TRBV15, the J gene TRBJ1-2, with TRBD1 identical over 7 bases. V shed 4 bases and J 6 bases; nucleotides not matched to a gene: 8. The germline V gene encodes CDR1 LNHNV and CDR2 YYDKDF (reference sequence). There are 14 residues in the CDR3. This CDR3 reads CATSMDRRMDGYTF. CDR3 DNA sequence: TGTGCCACCAGCATGGACAGGAGGATGGATGGCTACACCTTC. Combining the CDR3 with reference TRBV15 and TRBJ1-2 gives the whole variable domain DAMVIQNPRYQVTQFGKPVTLSCSQTLNHNVMYWYQQKSSQAPKLLFHYYDKDFNNEADTPDNFQSRRPNTSFCFLDIRSPGLGDTAMYLCATSMDRRMDGYTFGSGTRLTVV.

This chain uses TRBV9 with TRBJ2-5; TRBD2 might be the D (6 bases). This CDR3 is built from 15 residues. The V gene's germline CDR1 is SGDLS and CDR2 YYNGEE. Trimming pared 0 bases from V and 4 bases from J, leaving 13 bases between. CDR3 in amino acids: CASSVEEGKGETQYF. The CDR3 region has the DNA TGTGCCAGCAGCGTAGAGGAGGGGAAGGGAGAGACCCAGTACTTC.

DNA for the CDR3: TGTGCCAGCAGTTCCCCCCGACAGGGGGTGAGGCAGCCCCAGCATTTT. It codes for CASSSPRQGVRQPQHF. J is TRBJ1-5 and V is TRBV28; 9 bases map to TRBD1. CDR3 length: 16 amino acids. Germline values: CDR1 MDHEN, CDR2 SYDVKM. The junction had 11 bases not matched to a gene; V was cut back by 4 bases and J by 7 bases.

This chain links TRBV5-5 with TRBJ2-1, with 16 bases fitting TRBD2. With V trimmed by 4 bases and J by 10 bases, 11 bases remained unmatched. CDR1 SGHKS and CDR2 YYEKEE come from the germline V gene (reference sequence). The CDR3 has 17 residues. CDR3 bases: TGTGCCAGCAGCCAAGAAGGGACTAGCGGGGGGGCATTGGAGCAGTTCTTC. Its protein product is CASSQEGTSGGALEQFF.

This clone showed up just a few times. CDR3 coding DNA: TGTGCCAGCAGCCCTATCATAGCCTCCGGGCAGTTCTTC. It translates to CASSPIIASGQFF. This sequence joins TRBV7-8 and TRBJ2-1, with no clear D. This CDR3 is built from 13 residues. In germline, CDR1 is SGHVS, CDR2 FQNEAQ. V lost 5 bases and J lost 12, with 17 bases in between.

The chain recombines TRBV7-8 with TRBJ1-5; D uncertain. Germline CDR1 reads SGHVS; CDR2 reads FQNEAQ. The germline V and J ends were trimmed by 1 base and 3 bases, with 7 bases remaining between them. This CDR3 comprises 14 residues. The CDR3 sequence: CASSLGETNQPQHF. The DNA for the CDR3 is TGTGCCAGCAGCTTAGGGGAGACCAATCAGCCCCAGCATTTT.

This clone has only one observation. CDR3 sequence (DNA): TGTGCCAGCAGCCGCAAACTAGCGGGGGTGTACAATGAGCAGTTCTTC. It yields the protein CASSRKLAGVYNEQFF. The chain links TRBV11-3 to TRBJ2-1; 11 bases agree with TRBD2. V shed 5 bases, J shed 4 bases, and the junction held 7 bases outside the gene matches. The CDR3 is 16 amino acids. CDR1 and CDR2 (germline): SGHNT, YENEEA.

The sample holds a few counts of this clone. J is TRBJ2-5 and V is TRBV29-1; 7 nucleotides align to TRBD1. Per the germline V gene, CDR1 is SQVTM and CDR2 is ANQGSEA. CDR3 length: 14 amino acids. The V gene end was trimmed by 1 base and the J gene end by 7 bases; junction bases not matched to a gene: 9. The CDR3 coding sequence is TGCAGCGTTGAAGTAGGCGACAGGGACCCGACCCAGTACTTC. It codes for CSVEVGDRDPTQYF.

This rearrangement joins TRBV6-1 to TRBJ1-1, with TRBD1 matching over 7 bases. The CDR3 totals 15 residues. V shed 1 base, J shed 3 bases, and the junction held 5 bases outside the gene matches. CDR1 MNHNS and CDR2 SASEGT come from the germline V gene. The CDR3 loop is CASSEGGRGYTEAFF. The CDR3 DNA sequence: TGTGCCAGCAGTGAAGGGGGCAGGGGGTACACTGAAGCTTTCTTT.

The chain couples TRBV19 to TRBJ1-2; 7 bases agree with TRBD1. Looked up from germline, CDR1 is LNHDA and CDR2 is SQIVND (reference sequence). The V segment lost 9 bases and the J segment 3 bases; nucleotides outside the gene matches: 10. The CDR3 runs 14 residues. The CDR3 is CASKIETGHYGYTF. The CDR3 DNA follows: TGTGCCAGCAAAATCGAGACAGGGCACTATGGCTACACCTTC.

This clone turned up a few times. This chain joins TRBV5-5 and TRBJ1-1, with D hard to call. Germline V gene sequence: CDR1 SGHKS, CDR2 YYEKEE (reference sequence). This CDR3 is built from 12 residues. Trimming removed 4 bases from V and 5 bases from J, with 9 bases in between. The CDR3 is CASSPTETEAFF. CDR3 nucleotide sequence: TGTGCCAGCAGCCCTACGGAGACTGAAGCTTTCTTT. The full variable domain, its missing parts supplied by reference TRBV5-5 and TRBJ1-1, is DAGVTQSPTHLIKTRGQQVTLRCSPISGHKSVSWYQQVLGQGPQFIFQYYEKEERGRGNFPDRFSARQFPNYSSELNVNALLLGDSALYLCASSPTETEAFFGQGTRLTVV.

V and J are TRBV27 and TRBJ2-3; D is perhaps TRBD2 (5 bases). With 1 base removed from V and 4 bases from J, the gap between germline ends came to 9 bases. The CDR3 length is 14 residues. Germline-derived CDR1 and CDR2 are MNHEY and SMNVEV (reference sequence). The CDR3 loop is CASSLYRGSDTQYF. For the CDR3, the DNA is TGTGCCAGCAGTTTATACCGCGGGTCAGATACGCAGTATTTT.

J is TRBJ2-3 and V is TRBV4-1; possibly TRBD2 for D (6 bases). In germline, CDR1 is MGHRA, CDR2 YSYEKL. Trimming took 4 bases from V and 2 from J, leaving 19 bases between them. This CDR3 region has 17 residues. The DNA for the CDR3 is TGCGCCAGCAGCCCGCCGGGGGTTGGGGTCCCCACAGATACGCAGTATTTT. Protein product: CASSPPGVGVPTDTQYF.

In its sample, this clone is medium-sized. The genes are TRBV7-3 and TRBJ2-7, with D tentatively TRBD2 (7 bases). CDR1 SGHTA and CDR2 FQGTGA come from the germline V gene. This CDR3 comprises 15 residues. V lost 0 bases, J lost 5 bases, and 14 bases lay in between. CDR3 DNA: TGTGCCAGCAGCTTAACGGGGGGGCGCATCGACGAGCAGTACTTC. Translating gives CASSLTGGRIDEQYF.

V is TRBV5-6 and J is TRBJ2-5; TRBD1 agrees at 7 bases. Trimming at V came to 1 base and at J to 4 bases, leaving 10 bases not matched to a gene. CDR1 and CDR2 (germline): SGHDT, YYEEEE. This CDR3 has 16 residues. CDR3 loop: CASSLIRTGSGETQYF. In DNA form, the CDR3 reads TGTGCCAGCAGCTTGATTAGGACAGGTTCGGGAGAGACCCAGTACTTC.

The chain has TRBV6-1 and TRBJ2-7; perhaps TRBD2 as D (5 bases). V shed 4 bases and J shed 0 bases, with 13 bases lying between them. Germline V gene lookup returns CDR1 MNHNS and CDR2 SASEGT. The CDR3 totals 15 residues. CDR3 sequence (DNA): TGTGCCAGCAGTGGACGAGGGCCTCACTCCTACGAGCAGTACTTC. Encoded protein: CASSGRGPHSYEQYF.

The J gene is TRBJ2-5, the V gene TRBV30, with a weak D call TRBD2 (6 bases). The germline gives CDR1 GTSNPN, CDR2 SVGIG (reference sequence). This CDR3 spans 13 amino acids. Trimming removed 1 base from V and 2 bases from J, with 8 bases in between. The CDR3, as DNA: TGTGCCTGGAGTGGGGACTCGCAAGAGACCCAGTACTTC. Translating it yields CAWSGDSQETQYF.